These 27 T cell receptor beta chains were all obtained from the same sample, sequenced in a study of T cell changes during pregnancy in multiple sclerosis. The repertoire was sequenced with immunoSEQ multiplex PCR; TCRdb's copy has only in-frame clones and lacks some. The sample records 33,000 or so clones, 91% being singletons. The input for sequencing was CD8+ T cells from peripheral blood mononuclear cells, taken in the second trimester of pregnancy. The receptor source for this set is a female donor in good health, enrolled as a control in a pregnancy study.

This sequence joins TRBV9 and TRBJ1-1; TRBD1 aligns across 9 bases. CDR3 size: 15 residues. Germline loops: CDR1 SGDLS, CDR2 YYNGEE. V gave up 4 bases and J gave up 0 bases; unmatched junction bases: 4. The CDR3 nucleotides read TGTGCCAGCAGCTGGGACAGGGAAATGAACACTGAAGCTTTCTTT. It specifies CASSWDREMNTEAFF.

This clone was seen once. V usage is TRBV5-4 and J usage is TRBJ2-3; possible D gene TRBD2, 5 bases. V was pared by 3 bases and J by 6 bases, with 11 bases between. CDR1 is SGHNT and CDR2 is YYREEE in the germline V gene (reference sequence). The CDR3 loop spans 13 amino acids. CDR3: CASSYEPSDTQYF. Written as DNA, the CDR3 is TGTGCCAGCAGCTATGAACCTAGCGATACGCAGTATTTT.

The chain links TRBV9 to TRBJ1-4; D not resolved. Between the trimmed V and J ends, which lost 0 bases and 7 bases, there was a span of 13 bases. The germline CDR1 and CDR2 sequences are SGDLS and YYNGEE. CDR3 length equals 15 residues. DNA of the CDR3: TGTGCCAGCAGCGTAGGAACAATCGGGAGTGAAAAACTGTTTTTT. Amino acids: CASSVGTIGSEKLFF.

V and J are TRBV7-2 and TRBJ1-3; no firm D call. The germline V and J ends were trimmed by 4 bases and 0 bases, with 10 bases remaining between them. The CDR3 spans 15 residues. CDR1 is SGHTA and CDR2 is FQGNSA in the germline V gene. CDR3 loop: CASSSTPPSGNTIYF. In nucleotides, the CDR3 is TGTGCCAGCAGCTCAACACCCCCCTCTGGAAACACCATATATTTT.

This rearrangement joins TRBV9 to TRBJ1-2; weak D call: TRBD1 (5 bases). Germline loops: CDR1 SGDLS, CDR2 YYNGEE. This CDR3 spans 15 amino acids. V was shortened by 4 bases and J by 6 bases, with 19 bases between the two germline ends. The CDR3 sequence: CASSPRQIRADGYTF. CDR3 in DNA: TGTGCCAGCAGCCCACGACAGATACGTGCTGATGGCTACACCTTC.

The J gene is TRBJ1-5, the V gene TRBV19; 7 bases fit TRBD1. The CDR3 is made up of 14 amino acids. J was trimmed by 3 bases and V by 3 bases; bases with no gene match: 2. The germline gives CDR1 LNHDA, CDR2 SQIVND (reference sequence). The CDR3 loop is CASSMDRINQPQHF. In nucleotides, the CDR3 is TGTGCCAGTAGTATGGACAGGATCAATCAGCCCCAGCATTTT.

CDR3 protein: CASSSRGPVYEQYF. The CDR3, as DNA: TGTGCCAGCAGTTCTAGGGGGCCGGTCTACGAGCAGTACTTC. The chain uses TRBV27 and TRBJ2-7; 7 bases fit TRBD1. Per germline, CDR1 MNHEY and CDR2 SMNVEV (reference sequence). Losses at the gene ends were 4 bases for V and 3 bases for J; bases not matched to a gene: 6. This CDR3 region has 14 residues.

The genes are TRBV19 and TRBJ1-1, with D perhaps matching TRBD1 (6 bases). Germline V lookup: CDR1 LNHDA, CDR2 SQIVND (reference sequence). Between the trimmed V and J ends, which lost 1 base and 6 bases, there was a span of 15 bases. The CDR3 is 15 amino acids. The CDR3 DNA follows: TGTGCCAGTAGTATAGTTGAAGTGGACAGTCCTGAAGCTTTCTTT. Translating gives CASSIVEVDSPEAFF.

The chain recombines TRBV4-3 with TRBJ1-2; D uncertain. The germline CDR1 and CDR2 sequences are LGHNA and YSLEER. The V end lost 3 bases, the J end lost 12 bases, and 17 bases lay between the germline ends. The CDR3 runs 13 residues. The CDR3, as DNA: TGCGCCAGCAGCCATTTTTGGGGAGGGATAGACACCTTC. The encoded protein is CASSHFWGGIDTF.

This clone is medium-sized. V gene TRBV4-2 combines with J gene TRBJ2-1, with 10 bases matching TRBD2. Germline CDR1 and CDR2: LGHNA and YNFKEQ. The CDR3 contains 16 residues. V dropped 0 bases and J dropped 4; count of bases not matched to a gene: 3. The DNA of the CDR3 is TGTGCCAGCAGCCAAGACCCTAGCGGGGGTTACAATGAGCAGTTCTTC. This translates into CASSQDPSGGYNEQFF.

The rearrangement joins TRBV4-3 to TRBJ2-5, with D unclear. This CDR3 comprises 15 residues. CDR1 and CDR2 (germline): LGHNA, YSLEER. V was pared by 0 bases and J by 5 bases, with 13 bases between. The CDR3 nucleotides read TGCGCCAGCAGCCAAGAACTCCTAGTGCGGGAGACCCAGTACTTC. This encodes CASSQELLVRETQYF.

The rearrangement joins TRBV7-2 to TRBJ2-1; TRBD2 matches at 8 bases. J gave up 10 bases and V 1 base, and 6 bases lay outside the gene matches. The CDR3 covers 14 residues. CDR1 and CDR2 from the germline V gene are SGHTA and FQGNSA. DNA for the CDR3: TGTGCCAGCAGCTTAGGGGTTAGCGGGGACGAGCAGTTCTTC. Residues: CASSLGVSGDEQFF.

This chain uses TRBV9 with TRBJ2-1; 9 bases agree with TRBD1. J gave up 7 bases and V 4 bases, and 12 bases lay outside the gene matches. Germline V gives CDR1 SGDLS, CDR2 YYNGEE. The CDR3 spans 16 residues. CDR3 protein: CASSTPRDRATNEQFF. The CDR3, as DNA: TGTGCCAGCAGCACCCCCCGGGACAGGGCAACAAATGAGCAGTTCTTC.

The rearrangement uses TRBV6-1 and TRBJ1-5, with D possibly TRBD1 on 6 matching bases. The V gene's germline CDR1 is MNHNS and CDR2 SASEGT. V was shortened by 11 bases and J by 0 bases, with 14 bases between the two germline ends. This CDR3 contains 14 residues. The CDR3 sequence is CAGSQGYSNQPQHF. The CDR3 coding sequence is TGTGCCGGATCACAGGGCTATAGCAATCAGCCCCAGCATTTT.

The chain joins TRBV30 to TRBJ2-7, with D perhaps TRBD2 (5 bases). The CDR3 sequence is 13 residues long. The V and J ends lost 0 bases and 3 bases respectively, with 9 bases between them. The germline gives CDR1 GTSNPN, CDR2 SVGIG (reference sequence). CDR3 in DNA: TGTGCCTGGAGTGTCGGGGATTTCTACGAGCAGTACTTC. Amino acid sequence: CAWSVGDFYEQYF.

The chain uses TRBV28 and TRBJ1-3; TRBD1 might be the D (6 bases). The CDR3 length is 14 residues. In germline, CDR1 is MDHEN, CDR2 SYDVKM. Trimming took off 1 base at V and 4 bases at J, with 8 bases between the two ends. Written as DNA, the CDR3 is TGTGCCAGCAGTTTATTTAGGGGGGGAAACACCATATATTTT. Protein sequence: CASSLFRGGNTIYF.

This clone has more than one count but fewer than ten. The V gene is TRBV30, the J gene TRBJ1-1; D gene uncertain. Trimming stripped 2 bases from V and 11 bases from J, with 12 bases between. This CDR3 has 11 amino acids. Germline loops: CDR1 GTSNPN, CDR2 SVGIG (reference sequence). The CDR3 reads CAWSSGLGAFF. In nucleotides, the CDR3 is TGTGCCTGGAGTTCCGGCCTCGGGGCTTTCTTT.

This chain uses TRBV7-9 with TRBJ1-2; a weak D match, TRBD1 (6 bases). V was trimmed by 0 bases and J by 8 bases, leaving 22 bases between them. Germline V gene lookup returns CDR1 SEHNR and CDR2 FQNEAQ (reference sequence). The CDR3 spans 17 residues. CDR3 in amino acids: CASSLAPPVLGGEGYTF. The CDR3 nucleotides read TGTGCCAGCAGCTTAGCACCCCCGGTCCTAGGGGGAGAAGGCTACACCTTC.

This rearrangement joins TRBV7-9 to TRBJ2-3, with unresolved D. V was cut by 4 bases and J by 7 bases, with 12 bases left in between. The CDR3 totals 13 residues. Germline V lookup: CDR1 SEHNR, CDR2 FQNEAQ (reference sequence). The CDR3 loop is CASSSSGEYTQYF. CDR3 nucleotide sequence: TGTGCCAGCAGCTCCTCCGGTGAATATACGCAGTATTTT.

This clone was detected only once. The chain links TRBV7-3 to TRBJ2-5; 8 bases line up with TRBD2. The CDR3 length is 15 residues. V shed 6 bases and J 4 bases; nucleotides not matched to a gene: 10. Germline V gives CDR1 SGHTA, CDR2 FQGTGA. For the CDR3, the DNA is TGTGCCAGCAGTTCCTCGGGGGGGTCCTCAGAGACCCAGTACTTC. Protein: CASSSSGGSSETQYF.

V and J are TRBV15 and TRBJ2-1; TRBD2 matches 7 bases. Germline CDR1 is LNHNV and CDR2 is YYDKDF (reference sequence). The V and J ends lost 5 bases and 0 bases, in that order; junction bases with no gene match: 13. The CDR3 is made up of 18 amino acids. This chain's CDR3 is CATSVGLEFDSSYNEQFF. CDR3 bases: TGTGCCACCAGCGTTGGACTAGAGTTTGATTCCTCCTACAATGAGCAGTTCTTC.

The V call is TRBV9, the J call TRBJ1-1; D possibly corresponds to TRBD1 (5 bases). The CDR3 is made up of 16 amino acids. Looked up from germline, CDR1 is SGDLS and CDR2 is YYNGEE. The V and J ends lost 0 bases and 4 bases respectively, with 16 bases between them. CDR3 DNA: TGTGCCAGCAGCGTAGTCCCGGCCGGGGGGAGCACTGAAGCTTTCTTT. It yields the protein CASSVVPAGGSTEAFF. Together with reference TRBV9 and TRBJ1-1, the CDR3 gives the full variable domain: DSGVTQTPKHLITATGQRVTLRCSPRSGDLSVYWYQQSLDQGLQFLIQYYNGEERAKGNILERFSAQQFPDLHSELNLSSLELGDSALYFCASSVVPAGGSTEAFFGQGTRLTVV.

The DNA of the CDR3 is TGTGCCAGCAGTTTAGGAAACAGGGTATCGGACACTGAAGCTTTCTTT. It specifies CASSLGNRVSDTEAFF. This rearrangement joins TRBV27 to TRBJ1-1, with TRBD1 as a possible D gene (6 bases). The CDR3 loop spans 16 amino acids. Per germline, CDR1 MNHEY and CDR2 SMNVEV (reference sequence). V was cut by 2 bases and J by 3 bases, with 16 bases left in between.

This chain connects TRBV9 to TRBJ1-1, with TRBD1 matching over 8 bases. V lost 4 bases to trimming and J lost 3 bases; unmatched junction nucleotides: 8. CDR1 SGDLS and CDR2 YYNGEE come from the germline V gene. The CDR3 sequence is 15 residues long. In DNA, the CDR3 is TGTGCCAGCAGCAGATCAGGGGGCTTGGACACTGAAGCTTTCTTT. Translating gives CASSRSGGLDTEAFF. The whole variable domain, filled in from reference TRBV9 and TRBJ1-1, reads DSGVTQTPKHLITATGQRVTLRCSPRSGDLSVYWYQQSLDQGLQFLIQYYNGEERAKGNILERFSAQQFPDLHSELNLSSLELGDSALYFCASSRSGGLDTEAFFGQGTRLTVV.

The genes are TRBV30 and TRBJ1-2; the D gene is possibly TRBD1 (5 bases). Trimming stripped 3 bases from V and 5 bases from J, with 13 bases between. The length of the CDR3 is 13 residues. From germline, CDR1 is GTSNPN and CDR2 SVGIG (reference sequence). The CDR3 coding sequence is TGTGCCTGGAGCGACACAGGAGATTATGGCTACACCTTC. Protein: CAWSDTGDYGYTF.

This clone was observed a handful of times. This chain uses TRBV9 with TRBJ1-1; no clear D gene. V was shortened by 4 bases and J by 2 bases, with 12 bases between the two germline ends. The CDR3 contains 14 residues. The germline V gene has CDR1 SGDLS and CDR2 YYNGEE. CDR3 in DNA: TGTGCCAGCAGCCCCACCGGGGATAACACTGAAGCTTTCTTT. This translates into CASSPTGDNTEAFF.

This chain joins TRBV5-5 and TRBJ1-2, with 7 bases matching TRBD1. Germline CDR1 is SGHKS and CDR2 is YYEKEE (reference sequence). J lost 4 bases, V lost 5 bases, and 11 bases had no gene match. This CDR3 is built from 15 residues. CDR3: CASRQTGTDRYGYTF. The CDR3 DNA reads as TGTGCCAGCAGACAAACCGGGACAGACCGCTATGGCTACACCTTC.